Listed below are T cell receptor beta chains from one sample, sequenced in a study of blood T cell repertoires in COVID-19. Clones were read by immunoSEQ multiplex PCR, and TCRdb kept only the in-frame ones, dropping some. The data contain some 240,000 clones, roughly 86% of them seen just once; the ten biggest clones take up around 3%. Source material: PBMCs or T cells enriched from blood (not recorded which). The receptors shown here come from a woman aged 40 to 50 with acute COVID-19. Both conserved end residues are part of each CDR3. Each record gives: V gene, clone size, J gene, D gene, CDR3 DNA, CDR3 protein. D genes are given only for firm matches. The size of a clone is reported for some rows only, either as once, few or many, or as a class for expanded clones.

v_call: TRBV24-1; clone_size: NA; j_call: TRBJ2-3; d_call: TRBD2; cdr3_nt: TGTGCCACCAGTGATTTGGTAGCGGGAGGGACCGATACGCAGTATTTT; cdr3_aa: CATSDLVAGGTDTQYF
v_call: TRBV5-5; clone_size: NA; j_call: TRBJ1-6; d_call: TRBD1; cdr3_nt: TGTGCCAGCAGCTTCGGGGACAGGGGGCATTCACCCCTCCACTTT; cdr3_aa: CASSFGDRGHSPLHF
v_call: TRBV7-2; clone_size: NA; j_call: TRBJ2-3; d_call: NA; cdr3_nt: TGTGCCAGCAGCGTGACGACAGGCACAGATACGCAGTATTTT; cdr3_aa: CASSVTTGTDTQYF
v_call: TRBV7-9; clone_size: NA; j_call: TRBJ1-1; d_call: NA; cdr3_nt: TGTGCCAGCAGCTTAGAGAGGGACACTGAAGCTTTCTTT; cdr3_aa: CASSLERDTEAFF
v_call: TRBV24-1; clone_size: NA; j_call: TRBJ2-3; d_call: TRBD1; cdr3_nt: TGTGCCACCAGTGCAAAAACAGGGGTTCCGAGTAGAGATACGCAGTATTTT; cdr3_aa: CATSAKTGVPSRDTQYF
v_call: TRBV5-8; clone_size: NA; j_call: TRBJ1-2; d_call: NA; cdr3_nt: TGTGCCAGCAGCTGGGCCAATGGCTACACCTTC; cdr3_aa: CASSWANGYTF
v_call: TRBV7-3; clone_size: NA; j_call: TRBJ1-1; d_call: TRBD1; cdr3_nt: TGTGCCAGCAGCTCGACAGGGCACACTGAAGCTTTCTTT; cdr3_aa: CASSSTGHTEAFF
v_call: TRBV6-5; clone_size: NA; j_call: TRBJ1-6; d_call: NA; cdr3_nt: TGTGCCAGCACAACAGGCTATAATTCACCCCTCCACTTT; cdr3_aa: CASTTGYNSPLHF
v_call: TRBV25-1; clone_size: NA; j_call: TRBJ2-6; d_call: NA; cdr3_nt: TGTGCCAGCAGTGACGCGCGGACTCTTGGGGCCAACGTCCTGACTTTC; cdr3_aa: CASSDARTLGANVLTF
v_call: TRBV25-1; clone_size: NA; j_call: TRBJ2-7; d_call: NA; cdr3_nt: TGTGCCAGCAGTGAATATATAGGACAGCCTGGCGAGCAGTACTTC; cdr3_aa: CASSEYIGQPGEQYF
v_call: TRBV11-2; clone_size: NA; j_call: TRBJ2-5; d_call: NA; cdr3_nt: TGTGCCAGCAGCCTAAGGTGGACTACCAAGGAGACCCAGTACTTC; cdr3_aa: CASSLRWTTKETQYF
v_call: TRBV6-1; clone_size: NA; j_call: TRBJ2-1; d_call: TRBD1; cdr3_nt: TGTGCCAGCAGAGAACAGGGGGCAATAGCGGCCAATGAGCAGTTCTTC; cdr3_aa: CASREQGAIAANEQFF
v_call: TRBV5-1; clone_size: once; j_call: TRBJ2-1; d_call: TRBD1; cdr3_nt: TGCGCCAGCAGCTTAGTGGGACAGCCCTACAATGAGCAGTTCTTC; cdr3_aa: CASSLVGQPYNEQFF
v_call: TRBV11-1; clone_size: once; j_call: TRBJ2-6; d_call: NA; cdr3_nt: TGTGCCAGCAGCTTACTAGGGGCCGGGGCCAACGTCCTGACTTTC; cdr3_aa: CASSLLGAGANVLTF
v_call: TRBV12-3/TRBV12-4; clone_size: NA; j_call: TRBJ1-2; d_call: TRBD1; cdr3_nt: TGTGCCAGCAGCATAGACAGGGTCTATGGCTACACCTTC; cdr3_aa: CASSIDRVYGYTF
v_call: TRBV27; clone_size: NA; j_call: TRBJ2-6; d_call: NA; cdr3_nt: TGTGCCAGCAGTTTATATTCCGTATCAGACTCTGGGGCCAACGTCCTGACTTTC; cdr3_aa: CASSLYSVSDSGANVLTF
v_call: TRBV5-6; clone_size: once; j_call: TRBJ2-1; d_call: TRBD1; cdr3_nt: TGTGCCAGCAGCTTAATCGGACAGGGGGAGTCGCAGTTCTTC; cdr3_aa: CASSLIGQGESQFF
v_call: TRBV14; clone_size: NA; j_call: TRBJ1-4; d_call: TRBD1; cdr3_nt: TGTGCCAGCAGCCATGGGGACAGACATGAAAAACTGTTTTTT; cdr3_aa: CASSHGDRHEKLFF
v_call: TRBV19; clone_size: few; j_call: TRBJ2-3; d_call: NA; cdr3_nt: TGTGCCAGTAGTATGGGGCTGGGGGCAATGTCAGATACGCAGTATTTT; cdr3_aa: CASSMGLGAMSDTQYF
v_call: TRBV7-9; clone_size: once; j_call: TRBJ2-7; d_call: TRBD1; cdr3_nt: TGTGCCAGCAGCATGACAGGGATCAACGAGCAGTACTTC; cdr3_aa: CASSMTGINEQYF
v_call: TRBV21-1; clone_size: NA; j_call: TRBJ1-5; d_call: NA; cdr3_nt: TGTGCCAGCAGCAAAGGGACAGGGGGCTGTCAGCCCCAGCATTTT; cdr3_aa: CASSKGTGGCQPQHF
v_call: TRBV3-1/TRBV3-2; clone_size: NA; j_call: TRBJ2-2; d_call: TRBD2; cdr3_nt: TGTGCCAGCAAGCGGGAGGGTCACGGGGAGCTGTTTTTT; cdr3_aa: CASKREGHGELFF
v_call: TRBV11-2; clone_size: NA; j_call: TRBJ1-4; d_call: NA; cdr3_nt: TGTGCCAGCAGCTCCCCTAGGGGGAGGGCTAATGAAAAACTGTTTTTT; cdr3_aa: CASSSPRGRANEKLFF
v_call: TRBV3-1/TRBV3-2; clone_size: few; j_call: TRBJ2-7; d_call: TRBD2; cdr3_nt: TGTGCCAGCAGCCATGTCCCCTTCGATAGCGGGAGGCCCCACGAGCAGTACTTC; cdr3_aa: CASSHVPFDSGRPHEQYF
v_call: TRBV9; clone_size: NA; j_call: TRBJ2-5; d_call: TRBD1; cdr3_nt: TGTGCCAGCAGCCCCACCAAGACAGGGGGCTGGGAGACCCAGTACTTC; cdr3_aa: CASSPTKTGGWETQYF
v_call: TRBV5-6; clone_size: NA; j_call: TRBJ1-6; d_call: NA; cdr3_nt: TGTGCCAGCAGCTTGCTTCCCCGAGATGATTCACCCCTCCACTTT; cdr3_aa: CASSLLPRDDSPLHF
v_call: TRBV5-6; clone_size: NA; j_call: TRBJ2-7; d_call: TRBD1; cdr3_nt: TGTGCCAGCAGCCCGGGGACAGGGGGTATATCCTACGAGCAGTACTTC; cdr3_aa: CASSPGTGGISYEQYF
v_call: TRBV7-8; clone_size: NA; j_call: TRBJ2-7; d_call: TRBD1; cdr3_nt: TGTGCCAGCAGCCTCAGGGACAGAGACTCCTACGAGCAGTACTTC; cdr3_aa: CASSLRDRDSYEQYF
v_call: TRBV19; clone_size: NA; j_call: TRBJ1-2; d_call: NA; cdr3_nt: TGTGCCGCGGGCGGCGGAAACTATGGCTACACCTTC; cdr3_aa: CAAGGGNYGYTF
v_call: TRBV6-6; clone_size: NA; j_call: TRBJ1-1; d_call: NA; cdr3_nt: TGTGCCAGCAGCCATCGGACAGTGAACACTGAAGCTTTCTTT; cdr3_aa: CASSHRTVNTEAFF
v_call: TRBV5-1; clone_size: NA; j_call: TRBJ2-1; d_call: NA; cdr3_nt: TGCGCCAGCAGCTTGGTCCGGCGGGGAGCCCATGAGCAGTTCTTC; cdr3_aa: CASSLVRRGAHEQFF
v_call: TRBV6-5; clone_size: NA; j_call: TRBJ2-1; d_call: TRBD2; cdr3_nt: TGTGCCAGCAGCCATAGCGGGATAAGGGACAATGAGCAGTTCTTC; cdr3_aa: CASSHSGIRDNEQFF
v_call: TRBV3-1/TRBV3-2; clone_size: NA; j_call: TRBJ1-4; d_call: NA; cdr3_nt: TGTGCCAGCAGCCAAACCGCCGGGACAAAAAATGAAAAACTGTTTTTT; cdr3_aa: CASSQTAGTKNEKLFF
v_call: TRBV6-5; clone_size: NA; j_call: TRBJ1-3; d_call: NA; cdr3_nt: TGTGCCAGCAGTTACTCGGGGGGAACCGCGGGAAACACCATATATTTT; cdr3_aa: CASSYSGGTAGNTIYF
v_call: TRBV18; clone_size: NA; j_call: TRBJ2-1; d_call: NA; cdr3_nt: TGTGCCAGCTCACCACAGAGAGCGGTTACTAATAATGAGCAGTTCTTC; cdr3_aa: CASSPQRAVTNNEQFF
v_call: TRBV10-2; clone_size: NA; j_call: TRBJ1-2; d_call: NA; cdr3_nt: TGCGCCAGCAGTGGGTTGCGGGGCCGCTTTAGTGGCTACACCTTC; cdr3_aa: CASSGLRGRFSGYTF
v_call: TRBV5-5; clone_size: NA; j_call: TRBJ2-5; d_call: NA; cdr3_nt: TGTGCCAGCAGCTTGGGTGGGGGGAGAGAGACCCAGTACTTC; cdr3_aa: CASSLGGGRETQYF
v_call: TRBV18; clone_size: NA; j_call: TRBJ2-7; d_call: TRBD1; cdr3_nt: TGTGCCAGCTCATCGACAGGGGTGAAAGAGCAGTACTTC; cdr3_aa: CASSSTGVKEQYF
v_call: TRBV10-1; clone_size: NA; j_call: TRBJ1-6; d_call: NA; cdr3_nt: TGCGCCAGCAGTGATAGGAGGGAGAGGAGACATTCACCCCTCCACTTT; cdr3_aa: CASSDRRERRHSPLHF
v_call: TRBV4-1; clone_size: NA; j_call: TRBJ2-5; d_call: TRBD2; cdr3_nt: TGCGCCAGCAGCCAAGCTGGACTAGCGGGAGTCCGGGAGACCCAGTACTTC; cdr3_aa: CASSQAGLAGVRETQYF
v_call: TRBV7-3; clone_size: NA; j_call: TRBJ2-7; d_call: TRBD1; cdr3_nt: TGTGCCAGCAGCACAAACCGACAGGGGGCGCAATACGAGCAGTACTTC; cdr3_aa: CASSTNRQGAQYEQYF
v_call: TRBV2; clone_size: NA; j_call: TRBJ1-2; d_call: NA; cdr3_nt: TGTGCCAGCAATTCAAGGACAGATGGCTACACCTTC; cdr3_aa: CASNSRTDGYTF
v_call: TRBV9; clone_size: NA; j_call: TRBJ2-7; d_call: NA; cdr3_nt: TGTGCCAGCAGCCCCGACAGCGTAACCTACGAGCAGTACTTC; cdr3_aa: CASSPDSVTYEQYF
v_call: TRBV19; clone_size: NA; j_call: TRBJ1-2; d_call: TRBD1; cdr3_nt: TGTGCCAGTAGTATGTGGGACAGCGAAGCTAACTATGGCTACACCTTC; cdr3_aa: CASSMWDSEANYGYTF